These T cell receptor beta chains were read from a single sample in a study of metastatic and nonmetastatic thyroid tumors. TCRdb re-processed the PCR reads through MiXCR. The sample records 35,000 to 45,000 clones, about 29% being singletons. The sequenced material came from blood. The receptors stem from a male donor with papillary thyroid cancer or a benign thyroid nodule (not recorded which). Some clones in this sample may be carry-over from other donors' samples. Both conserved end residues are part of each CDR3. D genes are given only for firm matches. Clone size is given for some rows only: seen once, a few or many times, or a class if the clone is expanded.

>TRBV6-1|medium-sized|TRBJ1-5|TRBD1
TGTGCCAGCAGTTTCCTACCGGGACAGGGTGTCCAGCCCCAGCATTTT
CASSFLPGQGVQPQHF
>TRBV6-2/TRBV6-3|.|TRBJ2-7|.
TGTGCCAGCAGTTACCAGGGGAGCTCCTACGAGCAGTACTTC
CASSYQGSSYEQYF
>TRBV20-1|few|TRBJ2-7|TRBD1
TGCAGTGCTAGACGGACAGGTTCATCCTACGAGCAGTACTTC
CSARRTGSSYEQYF
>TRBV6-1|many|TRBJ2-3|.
TGTGCCAGCAGTGAGGGCAGGGGGGGGGGGGATACGCAGTATTTT
CASSEGRGGGDTQYF
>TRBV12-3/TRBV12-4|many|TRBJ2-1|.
TGTGCCAGCAGCAGAGGGACAAAGCTATACAATGAGCAGTTCTTC
CASSRGTKLYNEQFF
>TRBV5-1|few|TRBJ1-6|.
TGCGCCAGCAGCTTGGGGGCACCTACATATAATTCACCCCTCCACTTT
CASSLGAPTYNSPLHF
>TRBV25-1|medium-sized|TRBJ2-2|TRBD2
TGTGCCAGCAGAGAGGGACTAGCGGGAGATTACGGCGGGGAGCTGTTTTTT
CASREGLAGDYGGELFF
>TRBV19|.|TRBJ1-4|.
TGTGCCAGTAGTGATGCGTATAATGAAAAACTGTTTTTT
CASSDAYNEKLFF
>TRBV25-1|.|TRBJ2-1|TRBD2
TGTGCCAGCAGCTCGCTGGCGGGAGGCTCCTACAATGAGCAGTTCTTC
CASSSLAGGSYNEQFF
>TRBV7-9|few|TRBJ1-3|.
TGTGCCACCTCAAAGAACACCATATATTTT
CATSKNTIYF
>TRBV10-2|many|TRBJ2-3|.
TGCGCCAGCACCTCAGGAGGGGATACGCAGTATTTT
CASTSGGDTQYF
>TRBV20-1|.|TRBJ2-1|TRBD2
TGCAGTGCGGATCGACTAGCGGGGCTCCACAATGAGCAGTTCTTC
CSADRLAGLHNEQFF
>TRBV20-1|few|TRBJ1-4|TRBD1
TGCAGTGCTGAGGGACAGGCTCCAAATGAAAAACTGTTTTTT
CSAEGQAPNEKLFF
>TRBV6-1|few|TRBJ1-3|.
TGTGCCAGCAGTAGGGGGAGCAGGCGTTTCTCTGGAAACACCATATATTTT
CASSRGSRRFSGNTIYF
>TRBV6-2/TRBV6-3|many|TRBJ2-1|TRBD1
TGTGCCAGCTGGGGACAGGGCCGGAATGAGCAGTTCTTC
CASWGQGRNEQFF
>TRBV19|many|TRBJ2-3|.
TGTGCCAGTAGTATCGGGGCTAGGAAGAAATTCACAGATACGCAGTATTTT
CASSIGARKKFTDTQYF
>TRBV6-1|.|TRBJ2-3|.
TGTGCCAGCAGTGCCCAATCCGTAGCAGATACGCAGTATTTT
CASSAQSVADTQYF
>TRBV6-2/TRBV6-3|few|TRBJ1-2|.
TGTGCCAGCAGTTACTCGTCAACTACCTATGGCTACACCTTC
CASSYSSTTYGYTF
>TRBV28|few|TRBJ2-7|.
TGTGCCAGCAGTACAATACAGGGATCCGAGCAGTACTTC
CASSTIQGSEQYF
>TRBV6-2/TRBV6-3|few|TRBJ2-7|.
TGTGCCAGCAGTCCTCGGAGGAAGGTGCCCTACGAGCAGTACTTC
CASSPRRKVPYEQYF
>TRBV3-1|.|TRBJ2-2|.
TGTGCCAGCAGCCCAGTGCGGGGCACCGGGGAGCTGTTTTTT
CASSPVRGTGELFF
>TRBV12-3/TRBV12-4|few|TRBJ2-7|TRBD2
TGTGCCAGCAGTTTATCCCCCCGAAGCGGGAGTGGGTACGAGCAGTACTTC
CASSLSPRSGSGYEQYF
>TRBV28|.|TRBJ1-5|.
TGTGCCAGCAGCCTCCTGAGCGGAACCGGGACCCTAAGCAATCAGCCCCAGCATTTT
CASSLLSGTGTLSNQPQHF
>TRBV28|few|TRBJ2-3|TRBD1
TGTGCCAGCAGTCCCGGACAGGGAAGGGATACGCAGTATTTT
CASSPGQGRDTQYF
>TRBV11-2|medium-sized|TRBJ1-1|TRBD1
TGTGCCAGCAGCTTTGACAGGGCTGGCACTGAAGCTTTCTTT
CASSFDRAGTEAFF
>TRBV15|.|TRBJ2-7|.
TGTGCCACCAGCAGAGATCAGGGTTTGGGGTACGAGCAGTACTTC
CATSRDQGLGYEQYF
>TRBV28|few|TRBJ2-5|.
TGTGCCAGCAGTATCGGGGAGACCCAGTACTTC
CASSIGETQYF
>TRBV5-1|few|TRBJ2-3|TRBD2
TGCGCCAGCAGCTCCGGGACTAGTGCGAACACAGATACGCAGTATTTT
CASSSGTSANTDTQYF
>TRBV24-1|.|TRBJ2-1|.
TGTGCCACCAGTGACCACCGTATGGGCGAGCAGTTCTTC
CATSDHRMGEQFF
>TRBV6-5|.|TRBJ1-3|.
TGTGCCAGCAGTTACCGGAACACCATATATTTT
CASSYRNTIYF
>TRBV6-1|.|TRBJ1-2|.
TGTGCCAGCAGTCAGGGACGGGACTATGGCTACACCTTC
CASSQGRDYGYTF
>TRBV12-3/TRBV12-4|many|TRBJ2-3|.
TGTGCCAGCAGTTTATGGCAGACCCCAGATACGCAGTATTTT
CASSLWQTPDTQYF
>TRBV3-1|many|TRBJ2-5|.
TGTGCCAGCAGCCAAGAGTGGGGGGAGGCAGGCGTACAGGAGACCCAGTACTTC
CASSQEWGEAGVQETQYF
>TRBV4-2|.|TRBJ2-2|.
TGTGCCAGCAGCCAAGATGGTCCGAACACCGGGGAGCTGTTTTTT
CASSQDGPNTGELFF
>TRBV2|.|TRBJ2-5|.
TGTGCCAGCAGTCGGATGGAACAAGAGACCCAGTACTTC
CASSRMEQETQYF
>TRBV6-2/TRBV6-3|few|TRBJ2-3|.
TGTGCCAGCAGTTGGCGGGGCGAGGGCACAGATACGCAGTATTTT
CASSWRGEGTDTQYF
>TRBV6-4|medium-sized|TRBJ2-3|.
TGTGCCAGCAGTGACAGCGGGAGCACAGATACGCAGTATTTT
CASSDSGSTDTQYF
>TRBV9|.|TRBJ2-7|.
TGTGCCAGCAGCGTAGGATGGAGTTTGCTCGAGCAGTACTTC
CASSVGWSLLEQYF
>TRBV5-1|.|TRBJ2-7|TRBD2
TGCGCCAGCAGCTTGACGGGGACTAGCACCCGCGAGCAGTACTTC
CASSLTGTSTREQYF
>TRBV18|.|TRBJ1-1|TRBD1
TGTGCCAGCTCACACCGACAGGGACAGGCTTTCTTT
CASSHRQGQAFF
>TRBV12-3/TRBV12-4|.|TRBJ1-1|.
TGTGCCAGCAGTTTAGTAGTCGGGGGAACTTTGAACACTGAAGCTTTCTTT
CASSLVVGGTLNTEAFF
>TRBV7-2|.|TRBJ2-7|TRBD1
TGTGCCAGCAGCCTCAGGGGGCGTAGGGACTACGAGCAGTACTTC
CASSLRGRRDYEQYF